A selection of T cell receptor beta chains follows, all from one sample in a study of high-grade serous ovarian cancer treatment subgroups. Using immunoSEQ multiplex PCR, the repertoire was profiled, and TCRdb retains in-frame clones only, with some absent. This table has some 9,100 clones, about two thirds appearing once. The sequenced sample was tumor tissue. The source of these receptors is a human donor with high-grade serous ovarian cancer. CDR3s include the opening cysteine and the closing phenylalanine or tryptophan. D genes are given only for firm matches. For some rows the clone size is stated as once, few or many, or as a class when expanded; others skip it.

J | length | size | V | D | CDR3 | DNA
TRBJ2-7 | 14 | . | TRBV2 | . | CASRWTQNSYEQYF | TGTGCCAGCAGGTGGACTCAAAACTCCTACGAGCAGTACTTC
TRBJ2-7 | 15 | . | TRBV5-1 | TRBD1 | CASSLASTGGGEQYF | TGCGCCAGCAGCTTGGCCTCGACAGGGGGCGGCGAGCAGTACTTC
TRBJ2-7 | 16 | once | TRBV4-3 | TRBD1 | CASSQEGGQVTVEQYF | TGCGCCAGCAGCCAAGAAGGGGGACAGGTAACTGTCGAGCAGTACTTC
TRBJ2-3 | 17 | . | TRBV7-9 | TRBD2 | CASSQGQLAGGPDTQYF | TGTGCCAGCAGCCAAGGTCAATTAGCGGGAGGGCCAGATACGCAGTATTTT
TRBJ1-1 | 13 | . | TRBV11-2 | . | CASSLEQNTEAFF | TGTGCCAGCAGCTTAGAACAGAACACTGAAGCTTTCTTT
TRBJ1-5 | 12 | few | TRBV28 | . | CASSLSRQPQHF | TGTGCCAGCAGCCTAAGCCGTCAGCCCCAGCATTTT
TRBJ2-7 | 15 | . | TRBV19 | TRBD2 | CASSTLAGGPYEQYF | TGTGCCAGTAGTACCCTAGCGGGAGGTCCCTACGAGCAGTACTTC
TRBJ2-1 | 12 | . | TRBV19 | . | CASTVRGNEQFF | TGTGCCAGTACCGTCCGGGGGAATGAGCAGTTCTTC
TRBJ1-4 | 17 | once | TRBV19 | TRBD1 | CASRSDRGLATNEKLFF | TGTGCCAGTAGGTCGGACAGGGGGCTCGCAACTAATGAAAAACTGTTTTTT
TRBJ1-5 | 15 | . | TRBV19 | . | CASIPGTNSNQPQHF | TGTGCCAGTATCCCCGGGACGAATAGCAATCAGCCCCAGCATTTT
TRBJ2-1 | 15 | few | TRBV9 | TRBD1 | CASSVEGQGGNEQFF | TGTGCCAGCAGCGTTGAGGGACAGGGCGGTAATGAGCAGTTCTTC
TRBJ1-6 | 13 | . | TRBV2 | TRBD1 | CATATGWGSPLHF | TGTGCCACTGCGACAGGGTGGGGATCACCCCTCCACTTT
TRBJ2-3 | 15 | few | TRBV5-6 | . | CASSFPGAYTDTQYF | TGTGCCAGCAGCTTCCCTGGAGCGTACACAGATACGCAGTATTTT
TRBJ2-7 | 16 | . | TRBV11-3 | . | CASSLPLGGTIYEQYF | TGTGCCAGCAGCTTACCCCTCGGGGGTACGATCTACGAGCAGTACTTC
TRBJ1-5 | 15 | . | TRBV7-2 | . | CASSSGDIGYQPQHF | TGTGCCAGCAGCTCCGGGGACATAGGATATCAGCCCCAGCATTTT
TRBJ2-1 | 12 | few | TRBV6-6 | . | CASGLSYNEQFF | TGTGCGTCAGGCCTTTCCTACAATGAGCAGTTCTTC
TRBJ2-5 | 16 | few | TRBV4-2 | TRBD2 | CASSQEAAGGVETQYF | TGTGCCAGCAGCCAAGAGGCGGCGGGAGGCGTAGAGACCCAGTACTTC
TRBJ2-7 | 15 | . | TRBV7-2 | TRBD2 | CASSPAGLPTYEQYF | TGTGCCAGCAGCCCAGCGGGACTACCGACCTACGAGCAGTACTTC
TRBJ2-1 | 18 | few | TRBV7-2 | TRBD2 | CASSLGTSGIIGINEQFF | TGTGCCAGCAGCTTAGGGACTAGCGGGATCATTGGCATCAATGAGCAGTTCTTC
TRBJ1-2 | 14 | . | TRBV7-2 | TRBD1 | CASSPGGLNYGYTF | TGTGCCAGCAGTCCAGGGGGTCTTAACTATGGCTACACCTTC
TRBJ2-2 | 15 | . | TRBV6-5 | TRBD1 | CASSPGQGSAGELFF | TGTGCCAGCAGTCCGGGACAGGGTTCGGCCGGGGAGCTGTTTTTT
TRBJ2-7 | 17 | . | TRBV11-3 | TRBD1 | CASSSFYGDRGAYEQYF | TGTGCCAGCAGCTCTTTTTACGGGGACAGGGGAGCCTACGAGCAGTACTTC
TRBJ2-3 | 14 | . | TRBV5-1 | . | CASSFLEAADTQYF | TGCGCCAGCAGCTTCCTCGAGGCAGCAGATACGCAGTATTTT
TRBJ2-5 | 14 | medium-sized | TRBV15 | . | CATSPQGHVETQYF | TGTGCCACCAGCCCCCAGGGGCATGTGGAGACCCAGTACTTC
TRBJ2-7 | 17 | . | TRBV27 | TRBD2 | CASSFSALAGFDYEQYF | TGTGCCAGCAGTTTTAGTGCACTAGCGGGGTTCGACTACGAGCAGTACTTC
TRBJ1-1 | 13 | few | TRBV5-5 | . | CASSGGRNTEAFF | TGTGCCAGCAGCGGGGGGCGCAACACTGAAGCTTTCTTT
TRBJ1-1 | 15 | . | TRBV10-1 | TRBD1 | CASSEIPGQGASAFF | TGCGCCAGCAGTGAGATTCCGGGACAGGGGGCGTCGGCTTTCTTT
TRBJ2-3 | 16 | few | TRBV4-1 | TRBD2 | CASSQGGGSYADTQYF | TGCGCCAGCAGCCAAGGGGGCGGGAGTTACGCAGATACGCAGTATTTT
TRBJ1-6 | 13 | few | TRBV7-9 | TRBD1 | CASKRQGRSPLHF | TGTGCCAGCAAACGACAGGGGCGCTCACCCCTCCACTTT
TRBJ2-1 | 15 | . | TRBV4-2 | . | CASSHSPSVYNEQFF | TGTGCCAGCAGCCATTCCCCTAGCGTCTACAATGAGCAGTTCTTC
TRBJ2-7 | 14 | few | TRBV27 | TRBD2 | CASSPGTSAYEQYF | TGTGCCAGCTCTCCCGGGACTAGCGCGTACGAGCAGTACTTC
TRBJ1-2 | 16 | few | TRBV28 | . | CASSLPLGQSNYGYTF | TGTGCCAGCAGTTTACCCCTCGGACAGTCTAACTATGGCTACACCTTC
TRBJ2-7 | 15 | . | TRBV7-2 | . | CASSYDYSDTYEQYF | TGTGCCAGCAGCTACGACTACTCGGACACCTACGAGCAGTACTTC
TRBJ2-3 | 13 | . | TRBV10-3 | . | CAIRVGHTDTQYF | TGTGCCATTAGAGTGGGGCACACAGATACGCAGTATTTT
TRBJ2-3 | 16 | . | TRBV5-1 | TRBD1 | CASSLNRGMGTDTQYF | TGCGCCAGCAGCTTGAACAGGGGAATGGGCACAGATACGCAGTATTTT
TRBJ2-7 | 15 | . | TRBV7-8 | TRBD2 | CASGTSGSFPYEQYF | TGTGCCAGCGGGACTAGCGGGAGTTTCCCCTACGAGCAGTACTTC
TRBJ2-1 | 13 | . | TRBV2 | TRBD1 | CASGTGPYNEQFF | TGTGCCAGCGGGACAGGGCCCTACAATGAGCAGTTCTTC
TRBJ2-1 | 14 | medium-sized | TRBV6-5 | TRBD2 | CASTGGYGRGEQFF | TGTGCCAGCACCGGGGGGTATGGAAGGGGTGAGCAGTTCTTC
TRBJ2-5 | 11 | few | TRBV20-1 | . | CSAFYLETQYF | TGCAGTGCTTTCTACCTAGAGACCCAGTACTTC
TRBJ1-1 | 13 | once | TRBV27 | . | CASSLRGGPEAFF | TGTGCCAGCAGTTTGCGGGGGGGACCTGAAGCTTTCTTT
TRBJ2-2 | 16 | . | TRBV15 | TRBD1 | CATSSLQGKSTGELFF | TGTGCCACCAGCAGCTTACAGGGGAAATCCACCGGGGAGCTGTTTTTT
TRBJ2-5 | 15 | . | TRBV4-3 | . | CASSQDWGVGETQYF | TGCGCCAGCAGCCAAGATTGGGGGGTGGGAGAGACCCAGTACTTC
TRBJ2-1 | 11 | few | TRBV7-9 | . | CASLTSWEQFF | TGTGCCAGCCTCACCTCTTGGGAGCAGTTCTTC
TRBJ2-7 | 14 | . | TRBV28 | . | CASLSSGTRYEQYF | TGTGCCAGCTTATCCTCCGGGACCCGCTACGAGCAGTACTTC
TRBJ2-7 | 19 | . | TRBV19 | TRBD2 | CASSITTSVSGFSSYEQYF | TGTGCCAGTAGTATTACGACTAGCGTATCGGGATTCAGCTCCTACGAGCAGTACTTC
TRBJ2-1 | 11 | . | TRBV20-1 | . | CSASPRHEQFF | TGCAGTGCTAGCCCTCGACATGAGCAGTTCTTC
TRBJ2-7 | 16 | . | TRBV7-3 | TRBD1 | CASSLTPRGPSYEQYF | TGTGCCAGCAGCTTAACTCCCAGGGGGCCTTCCTACGAGCAGTACTTC
TRBJ2-7 | 17 | few | TRBV10-1 | . | CASSERHRGSSSYEQYF | TGCGCCAGCAGTGAGCGGCACCGCGGATCAAGCTCCTACGAGCAGTACTTC
TRBJ2-3 | 16 | . | TRBV29-1 | . | CSVLGGQGTSTDTQYF | TGCAGCGTTTTGGGAGGGCAGGGGACCTCCACAGATACGCAGTATTTT
TRBJ1-1 | 16 | . | TRBV5-1 | TRBD1 | CASSLETGGASTEAFF | TGCGCCAGCAGCTTGGAGACAGGGGGCGCTTCCACTGAAGCTTTCTTT
TRBJ1-2 | 14 | . | TRBV19 | . | CASSISGSVYGYTF | TGTGCCAGTAGTATTAGTGGGAGTGTCTATGGCTACACCTTC
TRBJ1-4 | 15 | . | TRBV19 | TRBD1 | CASSPGGQFNEKLFF | TGTGCCAGTAGTCCTGGGGGACAGTTTAATGAAAAACTGTTTTTT
TRBJ2-3 | 15 | . | TRBV5-1 | TRBD2 | CASSQAGGGTDTQYF | TGCGCCAGCAGCCAAGCGGGAGGGGGCACAGATACGCAGTATTTT